This T cell receptor (beta chain) was found in a study of T cells after yellow fever vaccination. This clonotype has only a few counts. CDR1 is SGHTA and CDR2 is FQGNSA in the germline V gene. Losses at the gene ends were 5 bases for V and 3 bases for J; bases not matched to a gene: 6. This CDR3 contains 16 residues. UMIs and a universal primer site were added when TCR cDNA was made by 5'RACE template switching. MiXCR, applied by TCRdb to the 5' RACE reads, yields one record per CDR3 protein. The data contain hundreds of thousands of distinct CDR3 sequences, approximately 13% of them singletons. This specimen consisted of PBMCs, obtained on the day of the yellow fever booster vaccination. The genes are TRBV7-2 and TRBJ2-5, with TRBD2 matching 13 bases. This TCR derives from a man under 40 who received the YFV17D yellow fever vaccine. The CDR3 region is CASSLLAGGGKETQYF. The CDR3 DNA follows: TGTGCCAGCAGCCTACTAGCGGGAGGGGGTAAAGAGACCCAGTACTTC.